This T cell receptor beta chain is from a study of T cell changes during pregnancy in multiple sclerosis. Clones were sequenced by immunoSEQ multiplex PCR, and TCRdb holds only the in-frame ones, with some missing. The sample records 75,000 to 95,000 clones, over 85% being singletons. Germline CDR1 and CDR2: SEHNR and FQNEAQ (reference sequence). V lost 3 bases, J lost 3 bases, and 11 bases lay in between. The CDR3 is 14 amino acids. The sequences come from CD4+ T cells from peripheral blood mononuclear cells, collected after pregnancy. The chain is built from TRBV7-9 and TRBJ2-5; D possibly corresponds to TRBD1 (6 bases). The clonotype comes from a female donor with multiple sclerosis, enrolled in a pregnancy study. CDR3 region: CASSFMQGKETQYF. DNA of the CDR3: TGTGCCAGCAGCTTTATGCAGGGGAAAGAGACCCAGTACTTC.